This TCR beta chain appears in the sequencing data of a study of T cell responses to AZD1222 COVID-19 vaccine. Background on the study: Timing groups of about 4 and about 12 weeks for second doses were pooled.

Study-wide results and caveats: Just a handful of AZD1222 recipients were seropositive at baseline.

Comment on this clone: Its antigen is not known.

Trimming left V 2 bases short and J 6 bases short, with 10 bases between. Germline V gene data show CDR1 as WNHNN and CDR2 as SYGVQD (reference sequence). This CDR3 has 13 residues. The protocol was immunoSEQ multiplex PCR, while the TCRdb copy is restricted to in-frame clones and leaves out a portion. This sample has about 160,000 clones, with about 88% found just once. Sequenced here: peripheral blood, sampled on day 0 of AZD1222 vaccination. This TCR came from an adult in good health. V usage is TRBV10-1 and J usage is TRBJ1-2; weak D call: TRBD1 (5 bases). CDR3 bases: TGCGCCAGCAGTGAGCAGTCAGGGAATGGCTACACCTTC. It translates to CASSEQSGNGYTF.